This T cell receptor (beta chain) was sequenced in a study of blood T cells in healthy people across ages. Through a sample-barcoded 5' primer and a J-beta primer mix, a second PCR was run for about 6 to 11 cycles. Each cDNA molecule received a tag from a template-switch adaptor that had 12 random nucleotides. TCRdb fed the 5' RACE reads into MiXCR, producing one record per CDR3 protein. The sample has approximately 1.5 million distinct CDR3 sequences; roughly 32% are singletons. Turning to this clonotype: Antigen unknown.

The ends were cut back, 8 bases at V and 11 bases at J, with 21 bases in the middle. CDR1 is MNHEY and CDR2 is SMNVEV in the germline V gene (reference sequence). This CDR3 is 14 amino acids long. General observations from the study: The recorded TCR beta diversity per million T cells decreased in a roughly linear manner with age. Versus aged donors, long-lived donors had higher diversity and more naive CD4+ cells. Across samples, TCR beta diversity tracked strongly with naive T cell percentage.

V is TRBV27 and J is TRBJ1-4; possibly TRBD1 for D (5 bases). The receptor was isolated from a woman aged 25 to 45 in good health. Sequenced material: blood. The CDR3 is CASGHGTLKSKLFF. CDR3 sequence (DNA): TGTGCCAGCGGCCACGGGACCCTCAAAAGTAAACTGTTTTTT.